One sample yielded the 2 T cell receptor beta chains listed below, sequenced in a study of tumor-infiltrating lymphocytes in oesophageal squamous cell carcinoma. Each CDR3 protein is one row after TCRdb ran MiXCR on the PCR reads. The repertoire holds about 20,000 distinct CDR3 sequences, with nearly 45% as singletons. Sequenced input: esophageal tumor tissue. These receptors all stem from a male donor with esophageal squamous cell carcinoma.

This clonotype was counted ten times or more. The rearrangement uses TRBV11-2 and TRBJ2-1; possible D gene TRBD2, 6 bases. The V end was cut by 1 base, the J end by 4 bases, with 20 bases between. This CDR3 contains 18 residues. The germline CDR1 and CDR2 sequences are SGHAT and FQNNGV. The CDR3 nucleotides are TGTGCCAGCAGCTTAGGGGACGGTGGGCTAGCGAGGTACAATGAGCAGTTCTTC. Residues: CASSLGDGGLARYNEQFF.

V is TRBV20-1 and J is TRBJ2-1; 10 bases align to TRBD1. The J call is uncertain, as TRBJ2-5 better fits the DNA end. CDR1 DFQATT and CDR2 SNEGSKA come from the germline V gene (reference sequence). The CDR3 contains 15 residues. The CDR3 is CSARPGQGLEGTQYF. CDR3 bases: TGCAGTGCGAGACCGGGACAGGGGCTAGAGGGGACCCAGTACTTC.